One and the same sample provided the 12 T cell receptor beta chains below, sequenced in a study of human T cells and chemical hapten exposure. The sample's time point: pre-sensitization, week 0. Sample treatment: therapeutic diphenylcyclopropenone sensitization with weekly scalp DPC. TCRdb independently ran MiXCR on the RACE reads; one entry per CDR3 protein. The sample includes approximately 320,000 distinct CDR3 sequences, 4.5% to 5.5% of them seen just once. The sequencing here drew on whole blood, taken in connection with sensitization to the hapten diphenylcyclopropenone (DPC). The receptors stem from a woman younger than 35 with alopecia areata. Some clones in this sample may be carry-over from other donors' samples.

This clonotype was counted only a few times. The CDR3 reads CASSLVPGHNEQYF. In nucleotides, the CDR3 is TGTGCCAGCAGCTTAGTTCCCGGACATAACGAGCAGTACTTC. The chain couples TRBV7-2 to TRBJ2-7; D possibly corresponds to TRBD1 (5 bases). The CDR3 totals 14 residues. Trimming took off 1 base at V and 5 bases at J, with 12 bases between the two ends. Germline CDR1 reads SGHTA; CDR2 reads FQGNSA.

This clonotype was seen a few times. The V gene is TRBV9, the J gene TRBJ2-3; 10 bases align to TRBD1. CDR3 size: 15 residues. Germline CDR1 is SGDLS and CDR2 is YYNGEE. The trim removed 3 bases at V and 2 bases at J, leaving 3 bases unmatched. The CDR3 DNA reads as TGTGCCAGCAGCGAGACAGGGGGCATCACAGATACGCAGTATTTT. Its translation: CASSETGGITDTQYF.

As concerns this clonotype: One end of the junction fails to match germline, which may point to a read error. The rearrangement links TRBV24-1 to TRBJ1-2; TRBD1 agrees at 8 bases. Germline values: CDR1 KGHDR, CDR2 SFDVKD. The CDR3 is made up of 14 amino acids. The CDR3 loop reads CATSDRDRHYGYTF. The CDR3 DNA follows: TGTGCCACCAGTGACCGGGACAGGCACTACGGCTACACCTTC.

The chain joins TRBV18 to TRBJ1-1; 7 bases line up with TRBD1. The germline V gene has CDR1 KGHSH and CDR2 LQKENI. The CDR3 contains 15 residues. J was trimmed by 7 bases and V by 4 bases; bases with no gene match: 12. CDR3 in DNA: TGTGCCAGCTCACGAGAGGGGGCGCAAGTTGGTGAAGCTTTCTTT. It codes for CASSREGAQVGEAFF.

This clonotype was picked up many times. The chain recombines TRBV7-9 with TRBJ2-3, with TRBD2 matching 9 bases. This CDR3 has 15 residues. The junction had 7 bases not matched to a gene; V was cut back by 5 bases and J by 4 bases. Germline assignment: CDR1 SEHNR and CDR2 FQNEAQ (reference sequence). CDR3 sequence: CASSPLAGMADTQYF. As DNA, the CDR3 is TGTGCCAGCAGCCCTCTAGCGGGGATGGCAGATACGCAGTATTTT. Based on the CDR3 plus reference TRBV7-9 and TRBJ2-3, the full variable domain is DTGVSQNPRHKITKRGQNVTFRCDPISEHNRLYWYRQTLGQGPEFLTYFQNEAQLEKSRLLSDRFSAERPKGSFSTLEIQRTEQGDSAMYLCASSPLAGMADTQYFGPGTRLTVL.

V gene TRBV20-1 combines with J gene TRBJ1-2; 9 positions agree with TRBD1. J was trimmed by 2 bases and V by 0 bases; bases with no gene match: 4. Germline assignment: CDR1 DFQATT and CDR2 SNEGSKA (reference sequence). The CDR3 loop spans 15 amino acids. CDR3 loop: CSAREGQGRNYGYTF. The CDR3 coding sequence is TGCAGTGCTAGAGAAGGACAGGGGCGGAACTATGGCTACACCTTC.

This clonotype was counted many times. This chain uses TRBV6-5 with TRBJ2-2, with unresolved D. The CDR3 runs 16 residues. Trimming stripped 7 bases from V and 0 bases from J, with 15 bases between. Germline V gene sequence: CDR1 MNHEY, CDR2 SVGAGI. The CDR3 DNA is TGTGCCAGCAACGACCGTAAGGGTACGAACACCGGGGAGCTGTTTTTT. Its protein is CASNDRKGTNTGELFF.

This clonotype appeared many times. This rearrangement joins TRBV28 to TRBJ1-1, with D hard to call. V dropped 10 bases and J dropped 3 bases, with 9 bases sitting between them. The CDR3 sequence is 11 residues long. Germline V gene data show CDR1 as MDHEN and CDR2 as SYDVKM. CDR3 residues: CATGGYTEAFF. The DNA of the CDR3 is TGTGCCACCGGCGGCTACACTGAAGCTTTCTTT.

A word on this clonotype: One end of the junction varies from germline; a read error may be responsible. The chain carries TRBV12-3 or TRBV12-4 and TRBJ1-1; D remains unclear. The CDR3 totals 11 residues. The CDR3 protein is CASSLQAEALF. The DNA of the CDR3 is TGTGCCAGCAGTTTGCAGGCTGAAGCTTTATTT.

This chain connects TRBV20-1 to TRBJ2-7; 8 bases agree with TRBD2. V shed 6 bases, J shed 0 bases, and the junction held 10 bases outside the gene matches. Germline loops: CDR1 DFQATT, CDR2 SNEGSKA (reference sequence). CDR3 length: 15 residues. CDR3 in DNA: TGCAGTGCCGGGGGGGGGCTAGGAGACTCCTACGAGCAGTACTTC. Translation: CSAGGGLGDSYEQYF.

V gene TRBV6-6 combines with J gene TRBJ2-3; 8 bases match TRBD2. The J segment lost 2 bases and the V segment lost 5 bases, leaving 15 bases of the junction unmatched. CDR1 is MNHNY and CDR2 is SVGAGI in the germline V gene (reference sequence). CDR3 length: 18 amino acids. CDR3 bases: TGTGCCAGCAGTCGCACGGGAACTAGCGGAACTAACACAGATACGCAGTATTTT. Translated: CASSRTGTSGTNTDTQYF.

This chain joins TRBV10-3 and TRBJ1-1; D gene uncertain. This CDR3 is built from 13 residues. V gave up 4 bases and J gave up 1 base, with 7 bases separating them. Germline lookup yields CDR1 ENHRY and CDR2 SYGVKD. The CDR3 nucleotides are TGTGCCATCAGTGGTGGTGCGAACACTGAAGCTTTCTTT. It yields the protein CAISGGANTEAFF.